The 31 T cell receptor beta chains given below trace back to one sample, sequenced in a study of blood T cells in healthy people across ages. PCR was performed a second time for roughly 7 to 12 cycles using a sample-barcoded 5' primer and a J-beta primer mix. TCRdb fed the 5' RACE reads into MiXCR, producing one record per CDR3 protein. The sample lists 660,000 or so distinct CDR3 sequences, 45% to 65% occurring once. Specimen: blood. The receptors here all came from a man aged 60-69 years in good health.

The chain carries TRBV5-1 and TRBJ1-6, with 9 positions matching TRBD1. Per germline, CDR1 SGHRS and CDR2 YFSETQ. J lost 7 bases, V lost 4 bases, and 3 bases had no gene match. The CDR3 loop spans 14 amino acids. The CDR3 protein is CASSIGTGNSPLHF. DNA for the CDR3: TGCGCCAGCAGCATCGGGACAGGGAATTCACCCCTCCACTTT.

This chain connects TRBV20-1 to TRBJ2-7; 14 nucleotides line up with TRBD2. CDR1 and CDR2 (germline): DFQATT, SNEGSKA (reference sequence). This CDR3 has 16 amino acids. The J segment lost 3 bases and the V segment lost 6 bases, leaving 10 bases of the junction unmatched. The CDR3 DNA is TGCAGTGCACAAACCGGGACTAGCGGGGGTCTCTACGAGCAGTACTTC. Residues: CSAQTGTSGGLYEQYF.

The gene calls are TRBV7-2 and TRBJ2-1, with D unclear. Trimming left V 1 base short and J 9 bases short, with 7 bases between. CDR3 length equals 12 residues. The germline gives CDR1 SGHTA, CDR2 FQGNSA. This CDR3 is CASSLVLSEQFF. Here the CDR3 DNA reads TGTGCCAGCAGCTTAGTTTTGAGTGAGCAGTTCTTC.

The chain joins TRBV5-6 to TRBJ2-5, with 7 positions matching TRBD1. Losses at the gene ends were 4 bases for V and 2 bases for J; bases not matched to a gene: 8. The CDR3 is 15 residues long. Germline CDR1 and CDR2: SGHDT and YYEEEE. The CDR3: CASSGRDSSQETQYF. CDR3 DNA sequence: TGTGCCAGCAGCGGAAGGGACAGTTCACAAGAGACCCAGTACTTC.

The chain is built from TRBV6-1 and TRBJ2-7, with D possibly matching TRBD1 (6 bases). This CDR3 comprises 14 residues. Germline CDR1 is MNHNS and CDR2 is SASEGT. V lost 6 bases and J lost 3, with 15 bases in between. The CDR3: CASSAQLTGYEQYF. The CDR3, as DNA: TGTGCCAGCAGCGCGCAACTGACAGGCTACGAGCAGTACTTC.

This clonotype was counted a few times. The chain links TRBV12-3 or TRBV12-4 to TRBJ2-5; maybe TRBD2 (6 bases). Deletions cut 5 bases from V and 5 bases from J, with 18 bases between. This CDR3 contains 15 residues. The CDR3 protein is CASSPRPTSWETQYF. The CDR3 DNA sequence: TGTGCCAGCAGTCCCCGCCCGACTAGTTGGGAGACCCAGTACTTC.

The chain employs TRBV12-3 or TRBV12-4 and TRBJ2-1, with 11 bases that match TRBD2. The DNA end lines up better with TRBJ2-7; the J call may be wrong. CDR3 length: 14 amino acids. DNA of the CDR3: TGTGCCAGCAGCCTGACTAGCGGGGCCCACGAGCAGTACTTC. Translation gives CASSLTSGAHEQYF.

This clonotype was counted between two and nine times. V gene TRBV2 combines with J gene TRBJ2-5; D gene uncertain. Trimming shortened V by 2 bases and J by 12 bases, and 10 bases separated the two germline ends. Germline loops: CDR1 SNHLY, CDR2 FYNNEI. The CDR3 contains 11 residues. Written as DNA, the CDR3 is TGTGCCAGCAGTGAATCCTCGACGGAGTACTTC. Translating gives CASSESSTEYF.

The V call is TRBV5-6, the J call TRBJ2-1; D is possibly TRBD1 (5 bases). CDR1 is SGHDT, CDR2 YYEEEE, per germline. V gave up 1 base and J gave up 1 base, with 6 bases separating them. CDR3 size: 14 residues. CDR3 nucleotide sequence: TGTGCCAGCAGCTTGCCAGGGTCCTACAATGAGCAGTTCTTC. It codes for CASSLPGSYNEQFF.

The chain combines TRBV12-3 or TRBV12-4 with TRBJ2-1, with TRBD2 matching 8 bases. The V segment lost 1 base and the J segment 4 bases; nucleotides outside the gene matches: 3. CDR3 length: 15 amino acids. Here the CDR3 reads CASSLGVAGYNEQFF. The CDR3, as DNA: TGTGCCAGCAGTTTAGGGGTAGCGGGGTACAATGAGCAGTTCTTC.

The chain recombines TRBV7-8 with TRBJ2-1; D not resolved. This CDR3 region has 13 residues. Germline V lookup: CDR1 SGHVS, CDR2 FQNEAQ. Trimming cost V 6 bases and J 4 bases, with 10 bases left between them. The chain's CDR3 is CASSPEPYNEQFF. CDR3 bases: TGTGCCAGCAGTCCGGAACCTTACAATGAGCAGTTCTTC.

This clonotype appeared many times. This sequence joins TRBV7-2 and TRBJ2-5, with D perhaps matching TRBD1 (6 bases). Germline lookup yields CDR1 SGHTA and CDR2 FQGNSA. This CDR3 is built from 13 residues. The germline V and J ends were trimmed by 6 bases and 2 bases, with 10 bases remaining between them. Here the CDR3 reads CASSFGQQETQYF. As DNA, the CDR3 is TGTGCCAGCAGTTTCGGACAGCAAGAGACCCAGTACTTC. The whole variable domain, remainder taken from reference TRBV7-2 and TRBJ2-5, is GAGVSQSPSNKVTEKGKDVELRCDPISGHTALYWYRQSLGQGLEFLIYFQGNSAPDKSGLPSDRFSAERTGGSVSTLTIQRTQQEDSAVYLCASSFGQQETQYFGPGTRLLVL.

The gene calls are TRBV20-1 and TRBJ1-2; D might be TRBD1 (5 bases). Trimming shortened V by 0 bases and J by 2 bases, and 10 bases separated the two germline ends. CDR3 length: 14 residues. Per the germline V gene, CDR1 is DFQATT and CDR2 is SNEGSKA (reference sequence). This CDR3 reads CSARDAGGNYGYTF. CDR3 DNA sequence: TGCAGTGCTAGAGATGCCGGGGGAAACTATGGCTACACCTTC.

This clonotype was detected only a few times. The genes are TRBV28 and TRBJ2-1, with D possibly called TRBD1 or TRBD2 (5 bases each). Trimming took 8 bases from V and 6 from J, leaving 11 bases between them. The germline V gene has CDR1 MDHEN and CDR2 SYDVKM. This CDR3 spans 12 amino acids. The CDR3 loop is CASAGDVNEQFF. CDR3 in DNA: TGTGCCAGCGCCGGGGACGTCAATGAGCAGTTCTTC.

The J gene is TRBJ2-5, the V gene TRBV20-1, with 7 nucleotides matching TRBD2. Germline CDR1 and CDR2: DFQATT and SNEGSKA (reference sequence). This CDR3 contains 12 residues. The trim removed 5 bases at V and 4 bases at J, leaving 4 bases unmatched. The chain's CDR3 is CSALGLSETQYF. As DNA, the CDR3 is TGCAGTGCTCTGGGACTATCAGAGACCCAGTACTTC.

The chain links TRBV28 to TRBJ2-4; D may match TRBD1 or TRBD2 (6 bases each). The CDR3 runs 11 residues. Germline CDR1 and CDR2: MDHEN and SYDVKM. Trimming removed 11 bases at V and 7 bases at J, with 12 bases between. In DNA form, the CDR3 reads TGTGCCTGGGGGGCTGGTAACATTCAGTACTTC. This sequence encodes CAWGAGNIQYF.

This clonotype was seen a single time. This chain links TRBV29-1 with TRBJ2-3; 9 bases align to TRBD2. In germline, CDR1 is SQVTM, CDR2 ANQGSEA. After removal of 7 bases from V and 4 bases from J, the junction contained 9 bases not matched to a gene. There are 14 residues in the CDR3. The CDR3 is CSADVGGGADTQYF. The DNA of the CDR3 is TGCAGCGCCGATGTTGGCGGGGGGGCAGATACGCAGTATTTT.

The chain carries TRBV20-1 and TRBJ2-3; 8 bases line up with TRBD1. The CDR3 consists of 14 residues. Germline V CDR1 and CDR2: DFQATT, SNEGSKA (reference sequence). Trimming took 8 bases from V and 0 from J; bases not matched to a gene: 7. CDR3 sequence: CSLLGQGSTDTQYF. The CDR3 DNA follows: TGCAGTCTGCTAGGACAGGGAAGCACAGATACGCAGTATTTT.

The chain recombines TRBV5-6 with TRBJ1-5; no definite D call. Germline V gene data show CDR1 as SGHDT and CDR2 as YYEEEE. V lost 0 bases to trimming and J lost 0 bases, with 10 bases between them. The CDR3 is made up of 16 amino acids. For the CDR3, the DNA is TGTGCCAGCAGCTTGGGGCGCCTCAATAGCAATCAGCCCCAGCATTTT. Translating it yields CASSLGRLNSNQPQHF. Complete variable domain (other parts from reference TRBV5-6 and TRBJ1-5): DAGVTQSPTHLIKTRGQQVTLRCSPKSGHDTVSWYQQALGQGPQFIFQYYEEEERQRGNFPDRFSGHQFPNYSSELNVNALLLGDSALYLCASSLGRLNSNQPQHFGDGTRLSIL.

The chain carries TRBV28 and TRBJ1-6; tentatively, D is TRBD1 (5 bases). The germline V gene encodes CDR1 MDHEN and CDR2 SYDVKM. The CDR3 spans 15 residues. V was shortened by 6 bases and J by 9 bases, with 18 bases between the two germline ends. CDR3 coding DNA: TGTGCCAGCAGATCTAGCGGGGGGGAGTTTTCACCCCTCCACTTT. Protein sequence: CASRSSGGEFSPLHF.

This clonotype was counted only a few times. The chain combines TRBV2 with TRBJ2-5; possible D gene TRBD1, 5 bases. The CDR3 runs to 14 residues. Trimming removed 3 bases at V and 3 bases at J, with 11 bases between. The germline V gene has CDR1 SNHLY and CDR2 FYNNEI. The CDR3: CASSDPGREETQYF. CDR3 nucleotide sequence: TGTGCCAGCAGTGATCCCGGCAGGGAAGAGACCCAGTACTTC. The variable domain in full, completed from reference TRBV2 and TRBJ2-5, reads EPEVTQTPSHQVTQMGQEVILRCVPISNHLYFYWYRQILGQKVEFLVSFYNNEISEKSEIFDDQFSVERPDGSNFTLKIRSTKLEDSAMYFCASSDPGREETQYFGPGTRLLVL.

This chain connects TRBV25-1 to TRBJ1-6; D not certain. Germline V gene sequence: CDR1 MGHDK, CDR2 SYGVNS. V dropped 7 bases and J dropped 13 bases, with 17 bases sitting between them. CDR3 size: 13 residues. In DNA form, the CDR3 reads TGTGCCAGCACCCCGAACCCCTCTTGGCCCCTCCACTTT. Its protein product is CASTPNPSWPLHF.

The rearrangement uses TRBV21-1 and TRBJ2-3; no DNA check was done on the table's D call, TRBD1. TRBV21-1 has pseudogene status. The CDR3 is made up of 11 amino acids. The CDR3 sequence: CATTPADTQYF. The DNA of the CDR3 is TGTGCCACCACGCCCGCAGATACGCAGTATTTT.

This chain links TRBV10-3 with TRBJ1-1, with 9 bases aligning to TRBD1. In germline, CDR1 is ENHRY, CDR2 SYGVKD. The CDR3 consists of 14 residues. After removal of 2 bases from V and 5 bases from J, the junction contained 3 bases not matched to a gene. The CDR3 DNA reads TGTGCCATCAGTGAGACAGGGGGCATTACTGAAGCTTTCTTT. It translates to CAISETGGITEAFF.

In its sample, this clonotype was seen many times. The chain uses TRBV7-9 and TRBJ1-5, with D possibly TRBD1 on 5 matching bases. The germline V gene has CDR1 SEHNR and CDR2 FQNEAQ (reference sequence). The CDR3 runs 15 residues. Trimming shortened V by 4 bases and J by 3 bases, and 13 bases separated the two germline ends. CDR3 sequence (DNA): TGTGCCAGCAGCTCATCGGGGGAAAACAATCAGCCCCAGCATTTT. Protein product: CASSSSGENNQPQHF. The variable domain in full, completed from reference TRBV7-9 and TRBJ1-5, reads DTGVSQNPRHKITKRGQNVTFRCDPISEHNRLYWYRQTLGQGPEFLTYFQNEAQLEKSRLLSDRFSAERPKGSFSTLEIQRTEQGDSAMYLCASSSSGENNQPQHFGDGTRLSIL.

This clonotype has just a few counts. The V call is TRBV4-2, the J call TRBJ2-5; TRBD2 matches at 8 bases. In germline, CDR1 is LGHNA, CDR2 YNFKEQ. The length of the CDR3 is 16 residues. The V and J ends lost 4 bases and 3 bases, in that order; junction bases with no gene match: 10. The CDR3 sequence is CASSPRTGTREETQYF. The CDR3 DNA is TGTGCCAGCAGCCCCAGAACCGGGACTAGAGAAGAGACCCAGTACTTC.

This chain connects TRBV20-1 to TRBJ2-4, with D unclear. The J call may be faulty, since TRBJ2-7 better matches the DNA end. The CDR3 is 12 amino acids. Germline V gives CDR1 DFQATT, CDR2 SNEGSKA (reference sequence). The CDR3 sequence is CSARDQYYEQYF. The CDR3 bases are TGCAGTGCTAGAGATCAGTACTACGAGCAGTACTTC.

A few counts support this clonotype. The chain uses TRBV9 and TRBJ1-6, with D possibly being TRBD1 (6 bases). V gave up 6 bases and J gave up 10 bases, with 11 bases separating them. Germline CDR1 reads SGDLS; CDR2 reads YYNGEE. The CDR3 spans 12 residues. CDR3 in DNA: TGTGCCAGCAACCAGGGGTCGTCACCCCTCCACTTT. Translation gives CASNQGSSPLHF.

This sequence joins TRBV20-1 and TRBJ2-5; D possibly matches TRBD1 or TRBD2 (5 bases each). The J call may be incorrect, as the DNA end agrees better with TRBJ2-7. The CDR3 length is 14 residues. Germline-derived CDR1 and CDR2 are DFQATT and SNEGSKA (reference sequence). The CDR3 spells CSARKRSWGYEQYF. CDR3 nucleotides: TGCAGTGCTAGGAAACGGAGCTGGGGGTACGAGCAGTACTTC.

A remark on this clonotype: This may arise from a read error, as a much more abundant clone is one base away. The chain couples TRBV2 to TRBJ2-3, with D uncertain. Germline CDR1 is SNHLY and CDR2 is FYNNEI. This CDR3 region has 12 residues. CDR3 amino acids: CASGVAPDTQDF. CDR3 coding DNA: TGTGCCAGCGGGGTAGCCCCAGATACGCAGGATTTT.

The rearrangement links TRBV20-1 to TRBJ2-3; 9 bases are a match to TRBD2. Per germline, CDR1 DFQATT and CDR2 SNEGSKA (reference sequence). The CDR3 sequence is 13 residues long. V lost 3 bases, J lost 4 bases, and 2 bases stayed unmatched. CDR3 protein: CSASSGGADTQYF. The CDR3 DNA is TGCAGTGCTAGTAGCGGGGGTGCAGATACGCAGTATTTT.